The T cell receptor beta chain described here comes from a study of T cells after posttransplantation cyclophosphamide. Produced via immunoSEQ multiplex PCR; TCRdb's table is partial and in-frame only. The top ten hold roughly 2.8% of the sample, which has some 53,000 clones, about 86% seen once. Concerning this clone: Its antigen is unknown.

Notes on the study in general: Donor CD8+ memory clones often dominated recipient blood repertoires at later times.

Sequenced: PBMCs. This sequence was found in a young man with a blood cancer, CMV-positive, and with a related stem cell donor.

The CDR3: CSVEEGARGRYF. The CDR3 nucleotides are TGCAGCGTTGAAGAAGGAGCAAGGGGCCGGTATTTT. The V and J genes are TRBV29-1 and TRBJ2-3, with D maybe TRBD1 (5 bases). The CDR3 consists of 12 residues. CDR1 is SQVTM and CDR2 is ANQGSEA in the germline V gene. Trimming shortened V by 0 bases and J by 14 bases, and 15 bases separated the two germline ends.